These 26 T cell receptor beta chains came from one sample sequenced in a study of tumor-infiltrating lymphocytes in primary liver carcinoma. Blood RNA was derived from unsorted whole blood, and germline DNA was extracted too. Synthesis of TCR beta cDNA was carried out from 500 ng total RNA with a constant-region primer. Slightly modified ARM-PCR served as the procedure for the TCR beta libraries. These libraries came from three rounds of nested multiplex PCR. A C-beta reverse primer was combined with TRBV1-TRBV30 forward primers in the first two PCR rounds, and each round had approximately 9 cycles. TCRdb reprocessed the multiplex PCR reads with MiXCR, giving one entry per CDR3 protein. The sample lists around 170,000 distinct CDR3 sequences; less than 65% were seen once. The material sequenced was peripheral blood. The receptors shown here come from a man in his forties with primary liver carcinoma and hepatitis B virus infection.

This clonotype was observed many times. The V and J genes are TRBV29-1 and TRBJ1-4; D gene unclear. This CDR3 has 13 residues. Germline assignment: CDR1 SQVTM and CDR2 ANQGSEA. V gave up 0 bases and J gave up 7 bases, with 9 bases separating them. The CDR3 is CSVEDVTAEKLFF. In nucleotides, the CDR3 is TGCAGCGTTGAAGATGTCACAGCTGAAAAACTGTTTTTT.

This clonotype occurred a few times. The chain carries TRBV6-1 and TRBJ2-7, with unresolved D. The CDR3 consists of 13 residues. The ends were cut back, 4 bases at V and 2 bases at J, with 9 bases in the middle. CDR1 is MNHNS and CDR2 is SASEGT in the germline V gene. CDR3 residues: CASSVNEAYEQYF. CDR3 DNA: TGTGCCAGCAGTGTAAACGAGGCCTACGAGCAGTACTTC.

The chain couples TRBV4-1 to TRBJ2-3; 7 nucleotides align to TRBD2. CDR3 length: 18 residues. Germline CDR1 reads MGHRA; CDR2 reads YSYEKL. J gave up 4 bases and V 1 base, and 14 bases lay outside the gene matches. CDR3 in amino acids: CASSQVLAVTSVADTQYF. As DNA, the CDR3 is TGCGCCAGCAGCCAAGTCCTAGCGGTGACTTCAGTGGCAGATACGCAGTATTTT.

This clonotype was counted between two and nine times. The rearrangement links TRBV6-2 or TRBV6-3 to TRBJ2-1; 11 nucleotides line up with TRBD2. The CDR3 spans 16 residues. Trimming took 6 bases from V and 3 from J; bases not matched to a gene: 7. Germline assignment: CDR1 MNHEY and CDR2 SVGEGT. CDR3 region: CASSSMTSGDYNEQFF. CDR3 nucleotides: TGTGCCAGCAGCTCCATGACTAGCGGGGACTACAATGAGCAGTTCTTC.

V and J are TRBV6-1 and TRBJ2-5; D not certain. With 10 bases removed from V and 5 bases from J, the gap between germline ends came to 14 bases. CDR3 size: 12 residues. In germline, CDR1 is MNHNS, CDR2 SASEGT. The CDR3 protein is CAINEPRETQYF. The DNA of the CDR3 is TGTGCCATCAATGAGCCCAGGGAGACCCAGTACTTC.

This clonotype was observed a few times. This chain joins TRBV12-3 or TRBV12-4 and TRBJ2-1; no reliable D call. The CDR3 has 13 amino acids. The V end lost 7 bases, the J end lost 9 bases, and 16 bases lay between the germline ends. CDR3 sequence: CASTMLRSGEQFF. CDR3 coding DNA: TGTGCCAGCACCATGCTCCGATCTGGTGAGCAGTTCTTC.

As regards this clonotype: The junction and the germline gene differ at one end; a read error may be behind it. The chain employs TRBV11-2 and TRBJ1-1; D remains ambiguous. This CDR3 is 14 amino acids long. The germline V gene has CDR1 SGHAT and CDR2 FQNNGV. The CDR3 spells CASSQETLNTEASF. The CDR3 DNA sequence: TGCGCCAGCAGCCAAGAGACACTGAACACTGAAGCTTCCTTT.

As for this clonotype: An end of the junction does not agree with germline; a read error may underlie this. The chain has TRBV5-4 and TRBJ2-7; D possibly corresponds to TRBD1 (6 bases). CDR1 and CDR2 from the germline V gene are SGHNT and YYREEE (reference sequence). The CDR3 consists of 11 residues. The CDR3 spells CASSQGHEQHF. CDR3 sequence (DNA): TGTGCCAGCAGCCAGGGACACGAGCAGCACTTC.

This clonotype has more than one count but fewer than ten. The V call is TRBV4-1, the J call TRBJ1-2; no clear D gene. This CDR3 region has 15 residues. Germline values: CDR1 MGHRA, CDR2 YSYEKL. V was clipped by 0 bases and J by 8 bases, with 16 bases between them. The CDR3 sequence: CASSQDVGRIGGYTF. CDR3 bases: TGCGCCAGCAGCCAAGACGTCGGACGGATAGGGGGCTACACCTTC.

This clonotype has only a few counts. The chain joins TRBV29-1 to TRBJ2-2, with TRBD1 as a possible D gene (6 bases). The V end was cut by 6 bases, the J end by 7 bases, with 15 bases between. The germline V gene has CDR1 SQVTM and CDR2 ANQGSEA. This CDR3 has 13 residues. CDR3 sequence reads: CSVRQVLGGELFF. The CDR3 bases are TGCAGCGTCCGACAGGTCTTAGGCGGGGAGCTGTTTTTT.

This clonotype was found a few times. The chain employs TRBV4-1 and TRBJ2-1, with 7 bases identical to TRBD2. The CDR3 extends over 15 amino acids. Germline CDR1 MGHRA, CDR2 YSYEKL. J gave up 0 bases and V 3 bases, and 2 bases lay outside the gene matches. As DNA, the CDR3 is TGCGCCAGCAGCCATTCTAGCGGCTCCTACAATGAGCAGTTCTTC. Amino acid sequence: CASSHSSGSYNEQFF.

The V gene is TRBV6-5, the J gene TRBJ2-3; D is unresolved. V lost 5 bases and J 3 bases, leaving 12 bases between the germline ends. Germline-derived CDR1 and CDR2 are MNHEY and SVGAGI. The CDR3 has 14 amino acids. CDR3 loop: CASSHAKRTDTQYF. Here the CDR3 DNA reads TGTGCCAGCAGTCACGCGAAGAGGACAGATACGCAGTATTTT.

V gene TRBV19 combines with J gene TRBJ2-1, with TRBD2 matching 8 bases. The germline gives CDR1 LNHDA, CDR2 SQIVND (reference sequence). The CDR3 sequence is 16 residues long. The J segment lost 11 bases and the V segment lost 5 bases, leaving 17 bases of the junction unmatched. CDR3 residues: CASSPPPATGGSQQFF. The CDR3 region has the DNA TGTGCCAGTAGTCCTCCCCCGGCTACGGGAGGGTCCCAGCAGTTCTTC.

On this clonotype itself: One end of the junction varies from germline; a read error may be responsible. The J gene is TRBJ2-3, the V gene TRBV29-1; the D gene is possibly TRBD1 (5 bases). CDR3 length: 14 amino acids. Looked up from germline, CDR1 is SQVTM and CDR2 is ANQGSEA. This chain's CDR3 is CSDSTQGVGDTQYF. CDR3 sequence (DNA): TGCAGCGACTCAACGCAGGGTGTTGGAGATACTCAGTATTTT.

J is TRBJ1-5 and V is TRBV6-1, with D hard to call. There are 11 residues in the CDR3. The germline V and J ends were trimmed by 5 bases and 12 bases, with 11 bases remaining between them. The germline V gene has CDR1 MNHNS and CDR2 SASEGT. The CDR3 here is CASSTVDYQHF. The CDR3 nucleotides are TGTGCCAGCAGTACAGTGGACTACCAGCATTTT.

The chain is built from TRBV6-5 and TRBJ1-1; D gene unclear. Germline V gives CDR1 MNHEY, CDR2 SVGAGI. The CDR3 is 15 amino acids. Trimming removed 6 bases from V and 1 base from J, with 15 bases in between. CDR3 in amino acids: CASRFPGQRNTEAFF. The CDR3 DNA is TGTGCCAGCAGATTCCCGGGTCAGAGGAACACTGAAGCTTTCTTT.

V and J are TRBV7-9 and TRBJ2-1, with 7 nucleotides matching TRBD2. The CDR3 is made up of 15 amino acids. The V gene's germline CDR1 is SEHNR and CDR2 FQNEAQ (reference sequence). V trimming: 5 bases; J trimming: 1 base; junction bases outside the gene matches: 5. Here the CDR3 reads CASSGRRESYNEQFF. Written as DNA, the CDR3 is TGTGCCAGCAGCGGGCGGCGGGAGTCCTACAATGAGCAGTTCTTC.

The CDR3 protein is CAISESVLENTDTQYF. The CDR3 DNA is TGTGCCATCAGTGAGTCCGTACTTGAGAACACAGATACGCAGTATTTT. This chain connects TRBV10-3 to TRBJ2-3; D uncertain. Trimming cost V 0 bases and J 2 bases, with 12 bases left between them. Germline loops: CDR1 ENHRY, CDR2 SYGVKD. The CDR3 is 16 amino acids.

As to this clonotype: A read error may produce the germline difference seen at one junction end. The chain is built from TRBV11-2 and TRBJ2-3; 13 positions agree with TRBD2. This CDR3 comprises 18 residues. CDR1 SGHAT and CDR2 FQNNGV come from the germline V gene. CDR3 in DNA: TGTGCCAGCAGCTTAGGAGGGGGACTAGCGGGAATCACAGATACACAGTATTTT. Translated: CASSLGGGLAGITDTQYF.

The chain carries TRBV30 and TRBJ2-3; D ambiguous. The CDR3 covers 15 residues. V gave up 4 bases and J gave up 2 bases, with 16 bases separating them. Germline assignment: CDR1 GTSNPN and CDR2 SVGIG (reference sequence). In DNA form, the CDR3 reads TGTGCCTGGAAGAGTCACAGCGACGACACAGATACGCAGTATTTT. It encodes CAWKSHSDDTDTQYF. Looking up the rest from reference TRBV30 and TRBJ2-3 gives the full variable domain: SQTIHQWPATLVQPVGSPLSLECTVEGTSNPNLYWYRQAAGRGLQLLFYSVGIGQISSEVPQNLSASRPQDRQFILSSKKLLLSDSGFYLCAWKSHSDDTDTQYFGPGTRLTVL.

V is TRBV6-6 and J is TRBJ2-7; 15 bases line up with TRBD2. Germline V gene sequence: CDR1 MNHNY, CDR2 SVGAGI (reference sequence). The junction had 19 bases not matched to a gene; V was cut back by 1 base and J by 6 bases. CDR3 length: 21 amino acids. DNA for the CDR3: TGTGCCAGCAGTTACTACCTTCCCGGACTAGCGGGAGGGCGGGATCCCCTCGAGCAGTACTTC. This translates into CASSYYLPGLAGGRDPLEQYF.

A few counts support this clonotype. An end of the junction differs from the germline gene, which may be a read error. The CDR3 nucleotides read TGTGCCACCAGCTTGGGGACAGCTAAAAATGAGCAGTTCTTC. It codes for CATSLGTAKNEQFF. The J gene is TRBJ2-1, the V gene TRBV11-2; TRBD1 matches at 7 bases. CDR1 and CDR2 from the germline V gene are SGHAT and FQNNGV. This CDR3 contains 14 residues. The full variable domain, completed using reference TRBV11-2 and TRBJ2-1, is EAGVAQSPRYKIIEKRQSVAFWCNPISGHATLYWYQQILGQGPKLLIQFQNNGVVDDSQLPKDRFSAERLKGVDSTLKIQPAKLEDSAVYLCATSLGTAKNEQFFGPGTRLTVL.

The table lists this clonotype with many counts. The CDR3 loop is CASTYFGTEQFF. CDR3 DNA sequence: TGTGCCAGCACTTACTTCGGAACTGAGCAGTTCTTC. The rearrangement links TRBV11-2 to TRBJ2-1; unclear D gene. Germline CDR1 reads SGHAT; CDR2 reads FQNNGV. Trimming shortened V by 7 bases and J by 9 bases, and 13 bases separated the two germline ends. This CDR3 has 12 amino acids.

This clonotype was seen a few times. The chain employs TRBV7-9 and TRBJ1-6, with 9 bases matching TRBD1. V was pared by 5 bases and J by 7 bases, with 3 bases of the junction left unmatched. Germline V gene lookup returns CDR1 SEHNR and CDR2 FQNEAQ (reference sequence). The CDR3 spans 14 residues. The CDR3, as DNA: TGTGCCAGCAGCACCGACAGGGGGAATTCACCCCTCCACTTT. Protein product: CASSTDRGNSPLHF. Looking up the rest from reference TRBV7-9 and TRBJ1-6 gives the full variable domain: DTGVSQNPRHKITKRGQNVTFRCDPISEHNRLYWYRQTLGQGPEFLTYFQNEAQLEKSRLLSDRFSAERPKGSFSTLEIQRTEQGDSAMYLCASSTDRGNSPLHFGNGTRLTVT.

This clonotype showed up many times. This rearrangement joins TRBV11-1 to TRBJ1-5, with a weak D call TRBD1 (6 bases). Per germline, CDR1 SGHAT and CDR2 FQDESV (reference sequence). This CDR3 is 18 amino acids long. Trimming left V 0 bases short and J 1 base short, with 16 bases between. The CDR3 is CASSLATGLRVSNQPQHF. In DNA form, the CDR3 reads TGTGCCAGCAGCTTAGCTACAGGGCTTCGTGTGAGCAATCAGCCCCAGCATTTT.

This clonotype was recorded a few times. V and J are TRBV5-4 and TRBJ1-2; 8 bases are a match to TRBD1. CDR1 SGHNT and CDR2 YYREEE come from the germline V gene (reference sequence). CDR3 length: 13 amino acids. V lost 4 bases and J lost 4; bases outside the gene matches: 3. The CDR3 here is CASSPGTGYGYTF. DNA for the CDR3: TGTGCCAGCAGCCCCGGGACAGGCTATGGCTACACCTTC.